This T cell receptor (beta chain) was retrieved from a study of control samples from healthy donors and cancer patients. Libraries were prepared by immunoSEQ multiplex PCR; TCRdb keeps only in-frame clonotypes and omits some of them. The sample lists around 180,000 clones, about 90% occurring once. V shed 3 bases and J shed 0 bases, with 10 bases lying between them. This CDR3 is 15 amino acids long. Germline CDR1 and CDR2: SGDLS and YYNGEE. The sequence was obtained from a woman aged 25 to 45 in good health. This chain uses TRBV9 with TRBJ1-3; D not certain. The sequencing input was blood. CDR3 DNA: TGTGCCAGCAGCGCGGACGGTTTCTCTGGAAACACCATATATTTT. This translates into CASSADGFSGNTIYF.